These 32 T cell receptor beta chains share one sample of origin, sequenced in a study of early T cells in non-severe SARS-CoV-2 infection. A single record per CDR3 protein comes from TCRdb applying MiXCR to the 5' RACE reads. The table includes about 56,000 distinct CDR3 sequences, about 16% detected once. The material sequenced was whole blood, taken at baseline. Receptor source: an adult who was a healthcare worker with PCR-confirmed SARS-CoV-2 infection or an uninfected control (not recorded which).

Comment on this clonotype: One junction end disagrees with the germline gene, perhaps due to a read error. This chain connects TRBV2 to TRBJ1-4; D gene unclear. CDR3 length: 16 residues. CDR1 is SNHLY and CDR2 is FYNNEI in the germline V gene. For the CDR3, the DNA is TGTGCCAGCAGTGAAGATCTCCCTGCAACTAGTGAAAAACTGTTTTTT. Amino acids: CASSEDLPATSEKLFF.

This chain uses TRBV18 with TRBJ1-1; D is ambiguous. V was shortened by 6 bases and J by 3 bases, with 11 bases between the two germline ends. Germline V CDR1 and CDR2: KGHSH, LQKENI. CDR3 length: 13 amino acids. The CDR3 reads CASSRALDTEAFF. CDR3 DNA sequence: TGTGCCAGCTCGCGGGCCCTGGACACTGAAGCTTTCTTT.

There are many counts of this clonotype. The gene calls are TRBV4-2 and TRBJ2-4; TRBD1 matches at 10 bases. The V segment lost 4 bases and the J segment 5 bases; nucleotides outside the gene matches: 8. Germline V CDR1 and CDR2: LGHNA, YNFKEQ. This CDR3 is 16 amino acids long. The CDR3 loop is CASSPRTGGRENIQYF. The DNA for the CDR3 is TGTGCCAGCAGCCCCCGGACAGGGGGGCGAGAAAACATTCAGTACTTC.

This clonotype was recorded a few times. The V call is TRBV28, the J call TRBJ2-5; D is undetermined. Germline CDR1 and CDR2: MDHEN and SYDVKM. This CDR3 has 10 residues. The V end lost 6 bases, the J end lost 4 bases, and 3 bases lay between the germline ends. For the CDR3, the DNA is TGTGCCAGCAGCGCAGAGACCCAGTACTTC. Its translation: CASSAETQYF.

The chain employs TRBV10-3 and TRBJ2-3; 9 nucleotides agree with TRBD2. Germline values: CDR1 ENHRY, CDR2 SYGVKD. After removal of 3 bases from V and 3 bases from J, the junction contained 7 bases not matched to a gene. The CDR3 consists of 16 residues. CDR3 DNA: TGTGCCATCAGTGAACCGGGACTAGCACTTACAGATACGCAGTATTTT. Translated: CAISEPGLALTDTQYF.

The chain links TRBV5-6 to TRBJ2-7, with D possibly TRBD1 on 5 matching bases. The V gene lost 2 bases and the J gene lost 4 bases, with 10 bases spanning the gap. The CDR3 is 13 amino acids. Germline-derived CDR1 and CDR2 are SGHDT and YYEEEE. In DNA, the CDR3 is TGTGCCAGCAGCTTAGTTGCAGGGTACGAGCAGTACTTC. Translation gives CASSLVAGYEQYF.

The chain is built from TRBV19 and TRBJ2-1, with TRBD2 identical over 11 bases. V trimming: 5 bases; J trimming: 0 bases; junction bases outside the gene matches: 6. CDR1 and CDR2 from the germline V gene are LNHDA and SQIVND (reference sequence). CDR3 length: 17 amino acids. In nucleotides, the CDR3 is TGTGCCAGTAGTTCCCGACTAGCGGGGATCTCCTACAATGAGCAGTTCTTC. Translated: CASSSRLAGISYNEQFF.

This clonotype has ten or more counts. The CDR3 reads CSVEGIGSEQYF. The CDR3 DNA follows: TGCAGCGTTGAAGGGATAGGATCCGAGCAGTACTTC. The rearrangement uses TRBV29-1 and TRBJ2-7; D ambiguous. The CDR3 extends over 12 amino acids. The germline V gene has CDR1 SQVTM and CDR2 ANQGSEA. V was cut by 1 base and J by 6 bases, with 10 bases left in between.

The sample holds many counts of this clonotype. The chain recombines TRBV29-1 with TRBJ2-7; D tentatively reads TRBD1 or TRBD2 (5 bases each). Germline loops: CDR1 SQVTM, CDR2 ANQGSEA. The V and J ends lost 7 bases and 7 bases respectively, with 23 bases between them. CDR3 length: 14 residues. CDR3 nucleotides: TGCAGCGCCGCCCCTCCGGGACGAACTTGGGAGCAGTACTTC. Its translation: CSAAPPGRTWEQYF.

This clonotype occurred a few times. The J gene is TRBJ2-7, the V gene TRBV12-3 or TRBV12-4; tentatively, D is TRBD1 (6 bases). Trimming removed 5 bases at V and 4 bases at J, with 9 bases between. This CDR3 contains 12 residues. CDR3 bases: TGTGCCAGCAGTACACAGGGTTACGAGCAGTACTTC. Residues: CASSTQGYEQYF.

This clonotype has a handful of counts. The V and J genes are TRBV28 and TRBJ2-3; 11 bases fit TRBD2. Germline trimming cut 5 bases from V and 3 bases from J; bases unmatched to any gene: 4. This CDR3 has 15 residues. The germline gives CDR1 MDHEN, CDR2 SYDVKM. The CDR3 loop reads CASSLAGGITDTQYF. CDR3 DNA: TGTGCCAGCAGTCTAGCGGGAGGTATAACAGATACGCAGTATTTT.

In its sample, this clonotype was seen a few times. V gene TRBV5-5 combines with J gene TRBJ2-3; D perhaps matches TRBD1 (5 bases). Trimming cost V 6 bases and J 0 bases, with 17 bases left between them. This CDR3 contains 16 residues. Looked up from germline, CDR1 is SGHKS and CDR2 is YYEKEE (reference sequence). In DNA form, the CDR3 reads TGTGCCAGCACCGCATGGGGCGCCTCTAGCACAGATACGCAGTATTTT. Its translation: CASTAWGASSTDTQYF.

The chain uses TRBV5-6 and TRBJ1-2, with 12 nucleotides matching TRBD1. J gave up 7 bases and V 4 bases, and 5 bases lay outside the gene matches. CDR1 SGHDT and CDR2 YYEEEE come from the germline V gene. The CDR3 is 14 residues long. The DNA of the CDR3 is TGTGCCAGCAGCCCGGGACAGGGGGCGCCTGGCTACACCTTC. It codes for CASSPGQGAPGYTF.

The chain uses TRBV11-3 and TRBJ2-3; no definite D call. V was pared by 2 bases and J by 4 bases, with 4 bases between. From germline, CDR1 is SGHNT and CDR2 YENEEA. The length of the CDR3 is 12 residues. CDR3 in amino acids: CASSLYADTQYF. The DNA for the CDR3 is TGTGCCAGCAGCTTATATGCAGATACGCAGTATTTT.

This clonotype was seen many times. The rearrangement uses TRBV30 and TRBJ1-2; D not certain. Germline V gives CDR1 GTSNPN, CDR2 SVGIG (reference sequence). The CDR3 is 15 residues long. The V end lost 3 bases, the J end lost 3 bases, and 17 bases lay between the germline ends. The CDR3 sequence: CAWSVMGSTYYGYTF. The CDR3 nucleotides are TGTGCCTGGAGCGTGATGGGCAGCACCTACTATGGCTACACCTTC.

The chain joins TRBV2 to TRBJ2-3; D unresolved. Trimming removed 6 bases at V and 0 bases at J, with 7 bases between. Germline lookup yields CDR1 SNHLY and CDR2 FYNNEI. The CDR3 contains 13 residues. CDR3 sequence (DNA): TGTGCCAGCAGCTGGGGTAGCACAGATACGCAGTATTTT. Translating gives CASSWGSTDTQYF. Variable domain in full (rest from reference TRBV2 and TRBJ2-3): EPEVTQTPSHQVTQMGQEVILRCVPISNHLYFYWYRQILGQKVEFLVSFYNNEISEKSEIFDDQFSVERPDGSNFTLKIRSTKLEDSAMYFCASSWGSTDTQYFGPGTRLTVL.

The chain is built from TRBV5-1 and TRBJ1-1; D is possibly TRBD1 (6 bases). There are 14 residues in the CDR3. The V end was cut by 6 bases, the J end by 5 bases, with 17 bases between. Germline V CDR1 and CDR2: SGHRS, YFSETQ. The CDR3 here is CASMQQGVGTEAFF. The CDR3 bases are TGCGCCAGCATGCAACAGGGAGTAGGAACTGAAGCTTTCTTT.

This chain links TRBV7-8 with TRBJ2-7, with TRBD1 as a possible D gene (5 bases). This CDR3 spans 14 amino acids. V was trimmed by 2 bases and J by 4 bases, leaving 12 bases between them. CDR1 SGHVS and CDR2 FQNEAQ come from the germline V gene. CDR3 coding DNA: TGTGCCAGCAGCTTACAGGGTAGCCTATACGAGCAGTACTTC. It is translated as CASSLQGSLYEQYF.

There are a few counts of this clonotype. V is TRBV6-6 and J is TRBJ2-1; D is undetermined. There are 13 residues in the CDR3. Germline loops: CDR1 MNHNY, CDR2 SVGAGI (reference sequence). V lost 8 bases and J 7 bases, leaving 15 bases between the germline ends. CDR3: CASLEAFGNEQFF. CDR3 bases: TGTGCCAGCCTAGAGGCATTCGGGAATGAGCAGTTCTTC.

The table lists this clonotype with many counts. V is TRBV11-2 and J is TRBJ2-1; TRBD2 matches at 9 bases. J was trimmed by 13 bases and V by 5 bases; bases with no gene match: 6. The CDR3 runs to 12 residues. In germline, CDR1 is SGHAT, CDR2 FQNNGV. The CDR3: CASSDSGGLQFF. In DNA, the CDR3 is TGTGCCAGCAGCGATAGCGGGGGTCTACAGTTCTTC.

The chain is built from TRBV2 and TRBJ2-6; D gene unclear. The CDR3 length is 15 residues. CDR1 is SNHLY, CDR2 FYNNEI, per germline. Trimming shortened V by 3 bases and J by 2 bases, and 8 bases separated the two germline ends. DNA for the CDR3: TGTGCCAGCAGTGACAGGCAGGCTGGGGCCAACGTCCTGACTTTC. This sequence encodes CASSDRQAGANVLTF. Complete variable domain (other parts from reference TRBV2 and TRBJ2-6): EPEVTQTPSHQVTQMGQEVILRCVPISNHLYFYWYRQILGQKVEFLVSFYNNEISEKSEIFDDQFSVERPDGSNFTLKIRSTKLEDSAMYFCASSDRQAGANVLTFGAGSRLTVL.

This clonotype turned up a few times. The gene calls are TRBV20-1 and TRBJ2-1; 9 bases align to TRBD2. The CDR3 length is 13 residues. Germline loops: CDR1 DFQATT, CDR2 SNEGSKA (reference sequence). V was pared by 6 bases and J by 8 bases, with 8 bases of the junction left unmatched. CDR3 DNA sequence: TGCAGTGCCAGGGGTAGCGGGAGCGATGAGCAGTTCTTC. Protein sequence: CSARGSGSDEQFF.

The chain employs TRBV6-4 and TRBJ2-1; tentative D call: TRBD2 (5 bases). The CDR3 is 11 amino acids. V was trimmed by 2 bases and J by 9 bases, leaving 5 bases between them. The V gene's germline CDR1 is MRHNA and CDR2 SNTAGT. The CDR3 region is CASSDGSEQFF. In DNA form, the CDR3 reads TGTGCCAGCAGTGACGGGAGTGAGCAGTTCTTC.

In its sample, this clonotype was seen a few times. This rearrangement joins TRBV4-2 to TRBJ2-5; D is uncertain. The CDR3 runs to 15 residues. V gave up 4 bases and J gave up 2 bases, with 14 bases separating them. Germline V gene lookup returns CDR1 LGHNA and CDR2 YNFKEQ. This CDR3 is CASSPNPTGQETQYF. CDR3 in DNA: TGTGCCAGCAGCCCCAACCCGACTGGACAAGAGACCCAGTACTTC.

This sequence joins TRBV9 and TRBJ1-3; no reliable D call. This CDR3 has 16 residues. V dropped 0 bases and J dropped 4 bases, with 14 bases sitting between them. Per germline, CDR1 SGDLS and CDR2 YYNGEE. CDR3 DNA: TGTGCCAGCAGCGTAGGACCAGGCGAGTTAGGAAACACCATATATTTT. It yields the protein CASSVGPGELGNTIYF.

This clonotype was seen repeatedly, ten times or more. The chain carries TRBV25-1 and TRBJ2-1; TRBD1 is a possible D gene (5 bases). Germline CDR1 and CDR2: MGHDK and SYGVNS. V was shortened by 3 bases and J by 2 bases, with 8 bases between the two germline ends. This CDR3 has 14 residues. The CDR3 here is CASSEAGTYNEQFF. CDR3 coding DNA: TGTGCCAGCAGTGAGGCAGGGACCTACAATGAGCAGTTCTTC.

The chain carries TRBV20-1 and TRBJ2-5, with 7 bases aligning to TRBD2. The CDR3 totals 14 residues. The V gene end was trimmed by 2 bases and the J gene end by 0 bases; junction bases not matched to a gene: 3. The germline CDR1 and CDR2 sequences are DFQATT and SNEGSKA (reference sequence). Here the CDR3 DNA reads TGCAGTGCTAGAAGAGGGACTAACCAAGAGACCCAGTACTTC. Translated, it gives CSARRGTNQETQYF.

This clonotype was picked up a small number of times. The V and J genes are TRBV7-9 and TRBJ2-7, with D tentatively TRBD2 (6 bases). This CDR3 region has 15 residues. The V gene's germline CDR1 is SEHNR and CDR2 FQNEAQ (reference sequence). V lost 5 bases and J lost 1, with 15 bases in between. CDR3 nucleotides: TGTGCCAGCAGCGGACCGGGACTCTCATCCTACGAGCAGTACTTC. This sequence encodes CASSGPGLSSYEQYF.

This chain joins TRBV5-5 and TRBJ2-5; TRBD1 matches 9 bases. The length of the CDR3 is 14 residues. V dropped 4 bases and J dropped 5; count of bases not matched to a gene: 6. Germline-derived CDR1 and CDR2 are SGHKS and YYEKEE (reference sequence). This chain's CDR3 is CASSNPQGAETQYF. The CDR3, as DNA: TGTGCCAGCAGCAACCCACAGGGGGCGGAGACCCAGTACTTC.

This clonotype was counted many times. The chain combines TRBV12-3 or TRBV12-4 with TRBJ2-2, with D perhaps matching TRBD1 (6 bases). Deletions cut 5 bases from V and 2 bases from J, with 9 bases between. The CDR3 loop spans 14 amino acids. CDR3 nucleotides: TGTGCCAGCAGTACCGGGACAAACACCGGGGAGCTGTTTTTT. This sequence encodes CASSTGTNTGELFF.

This clonotype was observed many times. The chain is built from TRBV20-1 and TRBJ2-1; D gene uncertain. CDR3 length: 12 residues. Trimming cost V 3 bases and J 5 bases, with 8 bases left between them. Germline V lookup: CDR1 DFQATT, CDR2 SNEGSKA (reference sequence). CDR3 protein: CSARAVNNEQFF. DNA of the CDR3: TGCAGTGCTAGGGCGGTAAACAATGAGCAGTTCTTC.

This clonotype turned up a few times. J is TRBJ2-7 and V is TRBV9; D unresolved. The CDR3 contains 15 residues. V was clipped by 4 bases and J by 3 bases, with 17 bases between them. CDR1 and CDR2 (germline): SGDLS, YYNGEE. CDR3 bases: TGTGCCAGCAGCCCCTCCCCTCTATCCGGCTACGAGCAGTACTTC. Its protein is CASSPSPLSGYEQYF.